This T cell receptor beta chain was retrieved from a study of cytomegalovirus exposure and HLA in healthy donors. Vbeta (60) and Jbeta (13) primers were used in the PCR. Generated by immunoSEQ multiplex PCR, the TCRdb table keeps only in-frame clones and is missing some. The profile shows about 170,000 clones, approximately 85% of them singletons. V was trimmed by 2 bases and J by 8 bases, leaving 7 bases between them. The CDR3 is 12 amino acids. The germline V gene has CDR1 KGHSH and CDR2 LQKENI. The rearrangement joins TRBV18 to TRBJ2-4; TRBD2 is a possible D gene (6 bases). This clonotype was sampled from a man aged 25 to 40 in good health and CMV-seropositive. The specimen was PBMCs. CDR3 protein: CASSPGGDIQYF. CDR3 bases: TGTGCCAGCTCACCAGGCGGGGACATTCAGTACTTC.